The following is a T cell receptor (beta chain) sequence with its context. What it binds is not known. Assay used: immunoSEQ multiplex PCR; TCRdb lists only in-frame clones, some missing. The sample lists 50,000 to 70,000 clones; around 82% were seen once. These data come from a study of a mutant IDH1 vaccine in newly diagnosed glioma. The wider study: Eight vaccinations went to patients in weeks 1, 3, 5, 7, 11, 15, 19, 23. Those enrolled had earlier been treated with radiotherapy, temozolomide, or both, mostly both.

From germline, CDR1 is SGHRS and CDR2 YFSETQ. V lost 5 bases to trimming and J lost 2 bases; unmatched junction nucleotides: 9. There are 15 residues in the CDR3. Study results and limitations: Induction of immune responses by the vaccine occurred in about 93% of patients.

Time point of the sample: week 23, last vaccination. Doses consisted of 300 ug of mutant IDH1 20-mer peptide each, paired with topical imiquimod. The sample consisted of PBMCs, taken from a glioma patient whose treatment included an IDH1 peptide vaccine. The TCR sequence derives from a man between 18 and 29 years old with glioma. The V gene is TRBV5-1, the J gene TRBJ2-7, with 8 bases fitting TRBD1. DNA for the CDR3: TGCGCCAGCAGACCTGAACCGGGACAGGCCTACGAGCAGTACTTC. This encodes CASRPEPGQAYEQYF. The entire variable domain, with the rest obtained from reference TRBV5-1 and TRBJ2-7, is as follows: KAGVTQTPRYLIKTRGQQVTLSCSPISGHRSVSWYQQTPGQGLQFLFEYFSETQRNKGNFPGRFSGRQFSNSRSEMNVSTLELGDSALYLCASRPEPGQAYEQYFGPGTRLTVT.